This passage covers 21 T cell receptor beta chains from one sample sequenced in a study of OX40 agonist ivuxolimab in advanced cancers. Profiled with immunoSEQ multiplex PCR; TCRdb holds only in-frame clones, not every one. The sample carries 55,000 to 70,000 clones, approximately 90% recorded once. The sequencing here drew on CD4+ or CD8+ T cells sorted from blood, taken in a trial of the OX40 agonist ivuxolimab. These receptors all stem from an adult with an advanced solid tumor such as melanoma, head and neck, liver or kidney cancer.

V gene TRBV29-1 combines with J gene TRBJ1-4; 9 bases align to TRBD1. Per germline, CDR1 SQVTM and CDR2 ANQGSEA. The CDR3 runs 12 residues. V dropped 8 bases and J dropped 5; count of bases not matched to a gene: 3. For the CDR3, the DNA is TGCAGCTACAGGGGGCGAAATGAAAAACTGTTTTTT. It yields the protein CSYRGRNEKLFF.

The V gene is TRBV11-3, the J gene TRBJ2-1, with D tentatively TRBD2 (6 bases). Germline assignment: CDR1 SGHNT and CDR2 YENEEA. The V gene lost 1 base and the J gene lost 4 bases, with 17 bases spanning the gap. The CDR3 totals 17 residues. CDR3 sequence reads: CASSLGNLALGYNEQFF. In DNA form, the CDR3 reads TGTGCCAGCAGCTTAGGGAATCTAGCGTTGGGTTACAATGAGCAGTTCTTC.

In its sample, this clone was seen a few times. For the CDR3, the DNA is TGTGCCTGGAGTCCCCCCACAGGTCGTGCCCTCACAGATACGCAGTATTTT. Translation gives CAWSPPTGRALTDTQYF. The V gene is TRBV30, the J gene TRBJ2-3, with D perhaps matching TRBD1 (5 bases). This CDR3 contains 17 residues. CDR1 is GTSNPN and CDR2 is SVGIG in the germline V gene (reference sequence). The V end was cut by 2 bases, the J end by 2 bases, with 20 bases between.

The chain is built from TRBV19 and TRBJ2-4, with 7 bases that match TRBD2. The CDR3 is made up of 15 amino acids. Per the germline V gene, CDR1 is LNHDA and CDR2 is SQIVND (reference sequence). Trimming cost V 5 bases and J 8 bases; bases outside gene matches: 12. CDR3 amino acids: CASSDGLASGDIQYF. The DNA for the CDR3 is TGTGCCAGTAGTGACGGGCTCGCCAGCGGGGACATTCAGTACTTC.

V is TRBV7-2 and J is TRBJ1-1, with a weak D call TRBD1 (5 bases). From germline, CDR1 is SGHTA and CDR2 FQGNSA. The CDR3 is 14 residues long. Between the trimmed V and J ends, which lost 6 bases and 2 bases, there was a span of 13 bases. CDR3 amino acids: CASRQDRFNTEAFF. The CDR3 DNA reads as TGTGCCAGCAGACAGGACCGGTTTAACACTGAAGCTTTCTTT.

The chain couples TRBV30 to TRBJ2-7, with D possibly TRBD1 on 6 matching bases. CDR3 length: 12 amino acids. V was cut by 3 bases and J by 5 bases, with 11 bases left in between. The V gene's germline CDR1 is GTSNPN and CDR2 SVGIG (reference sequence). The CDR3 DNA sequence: TGTGCCTGGAGAGAAAACAGGGACGAGCAGTACTTC. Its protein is CAWRENRDEQYF.

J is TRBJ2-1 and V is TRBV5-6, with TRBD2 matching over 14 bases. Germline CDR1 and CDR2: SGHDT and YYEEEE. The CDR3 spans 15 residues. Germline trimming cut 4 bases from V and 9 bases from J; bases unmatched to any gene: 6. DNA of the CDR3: TGTGCCAGCAGCGTACCGGGACTAGCGGGAGTTGAGCAGTTCTTC. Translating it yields CASSVPGLAGVEQFF.

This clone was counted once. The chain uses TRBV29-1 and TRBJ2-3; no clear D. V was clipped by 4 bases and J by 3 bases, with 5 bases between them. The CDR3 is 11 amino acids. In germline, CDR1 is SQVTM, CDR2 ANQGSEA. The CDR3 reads CSVGQTDTQYF. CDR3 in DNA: TGCAGCGTTGGGCAGACAGATACGCAGTATTTT.

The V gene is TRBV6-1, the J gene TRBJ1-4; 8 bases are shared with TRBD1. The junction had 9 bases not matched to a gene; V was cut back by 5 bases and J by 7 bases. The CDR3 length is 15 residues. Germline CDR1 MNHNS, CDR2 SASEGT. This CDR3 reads CASSTSGGRGEKLFF. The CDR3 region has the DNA TGTGCCAGCAGTACATCAGGGGGCAGGGGTGAAAAACTGTTTTTT.

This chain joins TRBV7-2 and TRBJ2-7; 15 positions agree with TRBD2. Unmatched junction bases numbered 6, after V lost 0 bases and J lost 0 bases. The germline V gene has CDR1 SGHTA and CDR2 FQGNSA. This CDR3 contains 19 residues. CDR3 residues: CASSLALGTSGGSSYEQYF. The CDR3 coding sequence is TGTGCCAGCAGCTTAGCGTTGGGGACTAGCGGGGGGAGCTCCTACGAGCAGTACTTC.

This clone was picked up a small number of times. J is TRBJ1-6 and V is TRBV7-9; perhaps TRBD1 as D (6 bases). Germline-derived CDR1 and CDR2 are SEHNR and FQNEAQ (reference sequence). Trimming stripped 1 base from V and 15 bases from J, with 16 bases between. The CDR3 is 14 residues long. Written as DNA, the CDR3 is TGTGCCAGCAGCTTAGAGGGGGAACAGCTAATCCTCCACTTT. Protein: CASSLEGEQLILHF.

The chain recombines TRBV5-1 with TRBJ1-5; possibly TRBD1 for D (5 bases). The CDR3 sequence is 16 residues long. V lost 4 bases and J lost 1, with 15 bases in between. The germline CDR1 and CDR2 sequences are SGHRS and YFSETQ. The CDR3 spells CASSESPGGSNQPQHF. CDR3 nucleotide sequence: TGCGCCAGCAGCGAGAGCCCGGGGGGAAGCAATCAGCCCCAGCATTTT.

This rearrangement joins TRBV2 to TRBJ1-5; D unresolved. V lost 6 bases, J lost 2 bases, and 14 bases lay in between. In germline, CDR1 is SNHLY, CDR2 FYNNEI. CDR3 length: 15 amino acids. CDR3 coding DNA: TGTGCCAGCAGGCCCCACGGCCGCGGCAATCAGCCCCAGCATTTT. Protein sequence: CASRPHGRGNQPQHF. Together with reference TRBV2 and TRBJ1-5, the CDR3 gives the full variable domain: EPEVTQTPSHQVTQMGQEVILRCVPISNHLYFYWYRQILGQKVEFLVSFYNNEISEKSEIFDDQFSVERPDGSNFTLKIRSTKLEDSAMYFCASRPHGRGNQPQHFGDGTRLSIL.

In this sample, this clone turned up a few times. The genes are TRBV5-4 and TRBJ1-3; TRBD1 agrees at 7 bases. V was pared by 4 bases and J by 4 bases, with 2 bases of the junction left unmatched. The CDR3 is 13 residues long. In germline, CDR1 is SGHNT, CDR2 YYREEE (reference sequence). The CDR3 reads CASSVDRGNTIYF. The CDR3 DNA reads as TGTGCCAGCAGCGTGGACAGGGGAAACACCATATATTTT.

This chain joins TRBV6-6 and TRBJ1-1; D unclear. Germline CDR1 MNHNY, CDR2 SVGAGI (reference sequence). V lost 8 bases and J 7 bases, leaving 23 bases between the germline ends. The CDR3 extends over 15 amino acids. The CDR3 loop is CASEGRRASIGEAFF. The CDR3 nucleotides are TGTGCCAGCGAGGGAAGGAGGGCCTCGATAGGTGAAGCTTTCTTT.

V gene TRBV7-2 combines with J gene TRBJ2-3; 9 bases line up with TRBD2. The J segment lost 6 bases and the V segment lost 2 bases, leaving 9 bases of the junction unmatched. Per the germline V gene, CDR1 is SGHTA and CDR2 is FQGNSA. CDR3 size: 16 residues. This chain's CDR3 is CASSLNGVAGADTQYF. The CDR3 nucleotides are TGTGCCAGCAGCTTAAATGGCGTAGCGGGAGCCGATACGCAGTATTTT.

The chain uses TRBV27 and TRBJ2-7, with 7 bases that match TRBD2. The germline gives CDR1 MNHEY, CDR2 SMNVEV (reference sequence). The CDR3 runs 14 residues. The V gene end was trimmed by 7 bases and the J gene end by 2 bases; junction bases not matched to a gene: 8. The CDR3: CASIRPGLPYEQYF. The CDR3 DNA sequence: TGTGCCAGCATTCGACCGGGACTACCCTACGAGCAGTACTTC.

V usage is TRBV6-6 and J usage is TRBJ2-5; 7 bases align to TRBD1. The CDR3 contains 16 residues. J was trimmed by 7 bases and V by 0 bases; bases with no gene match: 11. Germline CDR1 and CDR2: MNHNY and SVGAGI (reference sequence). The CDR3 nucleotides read TGTGCCAGCAGTTACTCAGGGACAGTTAGGCCCGGGACCCAGTACTTC. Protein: CASSYSGTVRPGTQYF.

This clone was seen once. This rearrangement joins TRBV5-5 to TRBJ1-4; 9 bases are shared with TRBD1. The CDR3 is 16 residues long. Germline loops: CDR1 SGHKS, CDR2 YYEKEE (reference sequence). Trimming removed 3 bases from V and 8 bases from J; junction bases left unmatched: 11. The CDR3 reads CASSSLPGQGNEKLFF. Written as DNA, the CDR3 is TGTGCCAGCAGCTCACTCCCGGGACAGGGAAACGAAAAACTGTTTTTT.

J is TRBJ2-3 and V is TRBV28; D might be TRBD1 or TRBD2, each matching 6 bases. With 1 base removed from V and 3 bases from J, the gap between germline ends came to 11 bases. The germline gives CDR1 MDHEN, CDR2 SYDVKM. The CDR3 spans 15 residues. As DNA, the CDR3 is TGTGCCAGCAGTTTATCAGGGGCGGGGACAGATACGCAGTATTTT. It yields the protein CASSLSGAGTDTQYF.

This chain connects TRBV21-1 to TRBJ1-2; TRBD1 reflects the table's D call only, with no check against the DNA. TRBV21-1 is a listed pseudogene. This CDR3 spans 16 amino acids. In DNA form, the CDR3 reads TGTGCCAGGGAGCCTCCGGGACACAGTTCTAACTATGGCTACACCTTC. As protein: CAREPPGHSSNYGYTF.